Following are 7 T cell receptor beta chains from one sample sequenced in a study of cytomegalovirus exposure and HLA in healthy donors. The PCR made use of 60 Vbeta and 13 Jbeta primers. Clones were read by immunoSEQ multiplex PCR, and TCRdb kept only the in-frame ones, dropping some. The profile shows about 200,000 clones, around 79% of them singletons. The sample was PBMCs. All receptors come from a man aged 18 to 30 in good health and CMV-seronegative.

The genes are TRBV7-3 and TRBJ2-1, with D uncertain. The germline V gene has CDR1 SGHTA and CDR2 FQGTGA. This CDR3 has 14 amino acids. V dropped 2 bases and J dropped 7 bases, with 12 bases sitting between them. CDR3 nucleotide sequence: TGTGCCAGCAGCTTAGGCGGCAGTCAAAATGAGCAGTTCTTC. Translating gives CASSLGGSQNEQFF.

Note on this clone: The junction and the germline gene differ at one end; a read error may be behind it. The J gene is TRBJ1-4, the V gene TRBV4-2, with TRBD1 matching over 9 bases. The CDR3 extends over 18 amino acids. Germline V gene sequence: CDR1 LGHNA, CDR2 YNFKEQ. The DNA for the CDR3 is TGTGCCAGCGGCCAAGGCTTACAGGGGGCAGGGTCTAATGAAAAACTGTTTTTT. Its translation: CASGQGLQGAGSNEKLFF.

This chain joins TRBV7-6 and TRBJ2-3; TRBD1 matches 8 bases. The CDR3 has 14 residues. Germline CDR1 SGHVS, CDR2 FNYEAQ. The ends lost 5 bases at V and 3 bases at J; junction bases unmatched: 4. DNA of the CDR3: TGTGCCAGCAGCCCTACAGGGGGGACAGATACGCAGTATTTT. Its protein product is CASSPTGGTDTQYF.

The chain recombines TRBV28 with TRBJ1-5; D is undetermined. The germline gives CDR1 MDHEN, CDR2 SYDVKM. CDR3 length: 13 residues. Trimming pared 7 bases from V and 1 base from J, leaving 8 bases between. In nucleotides, the CDR3 is TGTGCCAGCAACGGGAAAAGCAATCAGCCCCAGCATTTT. Protein: CASNGKSNQPQHF.

This chain links TRBV4-3 with TRBJ2-5; the match to TRBD2 covers 8 bases. The J call is doubtful: the DNA matches TRBJ2-7 better. In germline, CDR1 is LGHNA, CDR2 YSLEER. The CDR3 spans 15 residues. CDR3 in amino acids: CASSQEGAGVYEQYF. As DNA, the CDR3 is TGCGCCAGCAGCCAAGAGGGAGCGGGAGTGTACGAGCAGTACTTC.

The V and J genes are TRBV7-6 and TRBJ1-1, with a weak D call TRBD1 (5 bases). Germline V lookup: CDR1 SGHVS, CDR2 FNYEAQ. The V and J ends lost 3 bases and 5 bases respectively, with 10 bases between them. The CDR3 covers 13 residues. CDR3 nucleotide sequence: TGTGCCAGCAGCTTTGGGGAGGGGACTGAAGCTTTCTTT. Translation: CASSFGEGTEAFF.

The V gene is TRBV30, the J gene TRBJ1-6; D is uncertain. CDR1 is GTSNPN, CDR2 SVGIG, per germline (reference sequence). V was clipped by 4 bases and J by 8 bases, with 12 bases between them. The CDR3 consists of 13 residues. The DNA of the CDR3 is TGTGCCTGGACGGCCCAGGAAGATTCACCCCTCCACTTT. Protein: CAWTAQEDSPLHF.